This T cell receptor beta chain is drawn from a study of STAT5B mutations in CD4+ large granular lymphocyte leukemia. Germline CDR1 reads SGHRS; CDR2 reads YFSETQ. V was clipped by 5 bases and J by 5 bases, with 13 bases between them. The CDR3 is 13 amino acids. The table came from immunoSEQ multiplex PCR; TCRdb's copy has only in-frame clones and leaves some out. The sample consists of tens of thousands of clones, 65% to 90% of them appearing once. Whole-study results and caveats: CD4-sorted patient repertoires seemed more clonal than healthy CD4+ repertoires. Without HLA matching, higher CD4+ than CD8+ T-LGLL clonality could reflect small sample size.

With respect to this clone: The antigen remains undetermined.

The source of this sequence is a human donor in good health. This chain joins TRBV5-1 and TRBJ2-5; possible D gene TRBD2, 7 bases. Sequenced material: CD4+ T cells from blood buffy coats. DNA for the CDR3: TGCGCCAGCAGGGGGGGGGCGCGTGAGACCCAGTACTTC. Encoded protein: CASRGGARETQYF. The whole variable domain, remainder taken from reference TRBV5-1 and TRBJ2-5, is KAGVTQTPRYLIKTRGQQVTLSCSPISGHRSVSWYQQTPGQGLQFLFEYFSETQRNKGNFPGRFSGRQFSNSRSEMNVSTLELGDSALYLCASRGGARETQYFGPGTRLLVL.